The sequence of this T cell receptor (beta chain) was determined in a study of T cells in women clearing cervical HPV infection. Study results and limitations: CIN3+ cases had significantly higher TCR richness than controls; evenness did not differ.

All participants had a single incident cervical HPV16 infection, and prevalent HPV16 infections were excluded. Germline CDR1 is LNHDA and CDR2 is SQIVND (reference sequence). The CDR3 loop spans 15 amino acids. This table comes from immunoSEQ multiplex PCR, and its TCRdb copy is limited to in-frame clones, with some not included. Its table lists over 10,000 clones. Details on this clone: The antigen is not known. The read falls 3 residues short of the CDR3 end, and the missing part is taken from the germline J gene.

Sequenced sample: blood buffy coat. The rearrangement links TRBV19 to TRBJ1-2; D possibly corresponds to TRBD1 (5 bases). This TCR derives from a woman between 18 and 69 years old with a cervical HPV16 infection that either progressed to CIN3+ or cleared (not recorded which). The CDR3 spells CASSNGPQGEGTYTF. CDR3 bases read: TGTGCCAGTAGTAACGGCCCGCAAGGGGAGGGTACC.